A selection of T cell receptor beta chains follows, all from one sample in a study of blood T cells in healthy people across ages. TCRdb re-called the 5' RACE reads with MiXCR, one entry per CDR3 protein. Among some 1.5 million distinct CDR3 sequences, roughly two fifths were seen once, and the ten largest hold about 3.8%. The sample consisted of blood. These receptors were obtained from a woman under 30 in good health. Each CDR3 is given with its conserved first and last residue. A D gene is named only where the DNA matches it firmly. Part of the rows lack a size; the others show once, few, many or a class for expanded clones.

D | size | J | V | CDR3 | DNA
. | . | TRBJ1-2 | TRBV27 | CASSLSGIPEGYTF | TGTGCCAGCAGTTTATCGGGGATACCTGAGGGCTACACCTTC
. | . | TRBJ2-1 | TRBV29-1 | CSVYPIHNEQFF | TGCAGCGTCTACCCCATCCACAATGAGCAGTTCTTC
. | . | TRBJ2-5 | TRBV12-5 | CASGSPFNEQYF | TGTGCTAGTGGTTCCCCCTTCAATGAGCAGTACTTC
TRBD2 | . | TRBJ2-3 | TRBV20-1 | CSAMGRGGIDTQYF | TGCAGTGCTATGGGTCGGGGGGGCATCGACACGCAGTATTTT
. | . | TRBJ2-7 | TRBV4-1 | CASSPRLTGSEQYF | TGCGCCAGCAGCCCGCGCCTGACTGGTAGCGAGCAGTACTTC
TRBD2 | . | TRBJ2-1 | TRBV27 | CASSSHSSGRANEQFF | TGTGCCAGCAGTTCCCATTCTAGCGGGAGGGCCAATGAGCAGTTCTTC
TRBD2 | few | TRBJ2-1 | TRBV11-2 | CASSLDRWASGGPTAYNEQFF | TGTGCCAGCAGCTTAGATAGATGGGCTAGCGGGGGCCCGACTGCGTACAATGAGCAGTTCTTC
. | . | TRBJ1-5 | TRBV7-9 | CASSFSGEGPQHF | TGTGCCAGCAGCTTCTCGGGGGAGGGGCCCCAGCATTTT
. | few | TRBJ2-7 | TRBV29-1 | CSVRPDYEQYF | TGCAGCGTCAGGCCGGACTACGAGCAGTACTTC
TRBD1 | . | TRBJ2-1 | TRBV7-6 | CASSNYRTGNNEQFF | TGCGCCAGCAGCAACTACCGGACAGGCAACAATGAGCAGTTCTTC
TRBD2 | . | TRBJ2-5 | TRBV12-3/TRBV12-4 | CASSPAGGLAGVRETQYF | TGTGCCAGCAGTCCCGCCGGAGGATTAGCGGGGGTCAGGGAGACCCAGTACTTC
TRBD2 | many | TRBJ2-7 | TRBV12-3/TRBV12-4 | CASRRGDSYEQYF | TGTGCCAGCAGGCGGGGGGACTCCTACGAGCAGTACTTC
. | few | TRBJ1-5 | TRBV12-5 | CASGRDRTQPQHF | TGTGCTAGTGGCCGAGACAGAACTCAGCCCCAGCATTTT
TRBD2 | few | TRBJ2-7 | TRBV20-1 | CSAPLRTSGSYEQYF | TGCAGTGCTCCACTCAGGACTAGCGGGTCCTACGAGCAGTACTTC
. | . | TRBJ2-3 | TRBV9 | CASSADPGLPTDTQYF | TGTGCCAGCAGCGCAGACCCGGGACTCCCCACAGATACGCAGTATTTT
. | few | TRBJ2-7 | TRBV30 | CAWAKGLTYEQYF | TGTGCCTGGGCGAAGGGGTTGACCTACGAGCAGTACTTC
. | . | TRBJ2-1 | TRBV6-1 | CASPPLPEWEGGIGNEQFF | TGTGCCAGTCCCCCCTTGCCAGAGTGGGAGGGGGGGATTGGCAATGAGCAGTTCTTC
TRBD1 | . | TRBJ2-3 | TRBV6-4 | CASKGQGSTDTQYF | TGTGCCAGCAAAGGACAGGGTTCCACAGATACGCAGTATTTT
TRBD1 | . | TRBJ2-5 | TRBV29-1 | CSVWGTAMTQYF | TGCAGCGTTTGGGGGACAGCCATGACCCAGTACTTC
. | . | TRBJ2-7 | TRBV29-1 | CSVSETEVFETQYF | TGCAGCGTGTCCGAGACCGAAGTTTTTGAGACTCAGTACTTC
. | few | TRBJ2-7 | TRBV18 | CASSLTGRASYEQYF | TGTGCCAGCTCACTAACAGGTCGGGCTTCATACGAGCAGTACTTC
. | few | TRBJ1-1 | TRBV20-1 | CSAKAGQILMNTEAFF | TGCAGTGCTAAAGCGGGACAAATACTCATGAACACTGAAGCTTTCTTT
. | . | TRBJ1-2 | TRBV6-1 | CASSEETHRNYGYTF | TGTGCCAGCAGTGAAGAGACCCACAGAAACTATGGCTACACCTTC